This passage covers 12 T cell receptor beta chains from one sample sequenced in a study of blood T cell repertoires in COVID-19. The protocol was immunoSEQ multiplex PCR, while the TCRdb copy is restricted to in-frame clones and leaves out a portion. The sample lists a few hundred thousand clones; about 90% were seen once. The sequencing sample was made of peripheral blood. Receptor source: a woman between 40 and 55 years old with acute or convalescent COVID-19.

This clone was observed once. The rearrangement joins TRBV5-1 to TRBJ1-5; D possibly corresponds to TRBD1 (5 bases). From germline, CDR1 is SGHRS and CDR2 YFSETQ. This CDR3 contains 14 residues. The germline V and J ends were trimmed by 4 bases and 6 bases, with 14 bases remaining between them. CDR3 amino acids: CASSATGRGQPQHF. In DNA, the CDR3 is TGCGCCAGCAGCGCCACGGGGAGGGGTCAGCCCCAGCATTTT. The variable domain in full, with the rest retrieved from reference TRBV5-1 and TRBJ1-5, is KAGVTQTPRYLIKTRGQQVTLSCSPISGHRSVSWYQQTPGQGLQFLFEYFSETQRNKGNFPGRFSGRQFSNSRSEMNVSTLELGDSALYLCASSATGRGQPQHFGDGTRLSIL.

The CDR3 loop reads CASSLVSAYTDTQYF. CDR3 coding DNA: TGTGCCAGCAGCTTGGTCTCCGCGTACACAGATACGCAGTATTTT. The rearrangement links TRBV5-6 to TRBJ2-3; D is uncertain. Germline loops: CDR1 SGHDT, CDR2 YYEEEE. Trimming took off 0 bases at V and 2 bases at J, with 10 bases between the two ends. The CDR3 has 15 amino acids.

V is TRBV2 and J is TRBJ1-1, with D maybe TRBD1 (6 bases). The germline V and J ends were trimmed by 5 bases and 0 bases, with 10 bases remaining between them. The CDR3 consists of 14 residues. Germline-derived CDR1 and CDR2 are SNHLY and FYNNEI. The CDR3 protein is CASSKQGLNTEAFF. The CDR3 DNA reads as TGTGCCAGCAGTAAACAGGGTTTGAACACTGAAGCTTTCTTT.

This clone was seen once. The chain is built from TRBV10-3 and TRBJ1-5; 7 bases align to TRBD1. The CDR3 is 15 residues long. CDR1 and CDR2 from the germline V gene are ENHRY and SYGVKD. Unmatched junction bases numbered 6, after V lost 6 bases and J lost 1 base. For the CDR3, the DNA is TGTGCCATCAGCGCACAGGGGCTGAGCAATCAGCCCCAGCATTTT. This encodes CAISAQGLSNQPQHF.

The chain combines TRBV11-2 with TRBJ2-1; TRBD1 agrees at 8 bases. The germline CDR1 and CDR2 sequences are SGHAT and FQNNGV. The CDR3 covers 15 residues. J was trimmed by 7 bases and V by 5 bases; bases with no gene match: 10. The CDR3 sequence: CASSQGRGRRNEQFF. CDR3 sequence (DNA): TGTGCCAGCAGCCAGGGCAGGGGGCGTCGTAATGAGCAGTTCTTC.

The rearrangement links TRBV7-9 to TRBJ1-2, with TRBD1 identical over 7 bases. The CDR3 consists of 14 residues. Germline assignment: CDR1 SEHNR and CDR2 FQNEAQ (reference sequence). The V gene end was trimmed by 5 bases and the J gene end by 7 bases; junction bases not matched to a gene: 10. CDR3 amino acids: CASSRGGQVAGYTF. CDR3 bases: TGTGCCAGCAGCCGAGGGGGCCAAGTCGCTGGCTACACCTTC.

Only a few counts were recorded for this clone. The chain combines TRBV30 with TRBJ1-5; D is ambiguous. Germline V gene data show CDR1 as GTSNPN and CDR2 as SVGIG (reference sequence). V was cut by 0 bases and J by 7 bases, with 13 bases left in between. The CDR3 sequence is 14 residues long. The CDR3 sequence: CAWSVGPGSQPQHF. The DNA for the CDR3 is TGTGCCTGGAGTGTAGGGCCCGGGAGCCAGCCCCAGCATTTT.

The CDR3: CARKRSGYWEQYV. DNA for the CDR3: TGTGCCAGGAAGAGATCGGGTTATTGGGAGCAGTACGTC. This rearrangement joins TRBV6-5 to TRBJ2-7; no reliable D call. The CDR3 spans 13 residues. Germline values: CDR1 MNHEY, CDR2 SVGAGI. Trimming took 9 bases from V and 7 from J, leaving 19 bases between them.

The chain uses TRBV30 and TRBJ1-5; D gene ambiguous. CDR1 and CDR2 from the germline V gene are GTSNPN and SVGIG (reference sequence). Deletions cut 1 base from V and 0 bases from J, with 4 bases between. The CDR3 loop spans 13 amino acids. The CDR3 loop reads CAWSGGSNQPQHF. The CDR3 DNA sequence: TGTGCCTGGAGTGGAGGTAGCAATCAGCCCCAGCATTTT. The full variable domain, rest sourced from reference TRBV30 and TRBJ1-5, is SQTIHQWPATLVQPVGSPLSLECTVEGTSNPNLYWYRQAAGRGLQLLFYSVGIGQISSEVPQNLSASRPQDRQFILSSKKLLLSDSGFYLCAWSGGSNQPQHFGDGTRLSIL.

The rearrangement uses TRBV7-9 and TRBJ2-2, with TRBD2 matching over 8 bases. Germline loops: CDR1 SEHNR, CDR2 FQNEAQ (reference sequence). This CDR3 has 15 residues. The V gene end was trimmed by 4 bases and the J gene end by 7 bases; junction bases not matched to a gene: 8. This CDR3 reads CASSSLGGANGELFF. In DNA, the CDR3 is TGTGCCAGCAGCTCTCTCGGGGGGGCTAACGGGGAGCTGTTTTTT.

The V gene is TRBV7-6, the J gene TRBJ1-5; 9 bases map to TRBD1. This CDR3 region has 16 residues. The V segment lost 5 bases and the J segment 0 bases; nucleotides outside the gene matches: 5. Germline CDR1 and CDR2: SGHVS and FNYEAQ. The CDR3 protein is CASSAGTGYSNQPQHF. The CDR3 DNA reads TGTGCCAGCAGCGCTGGGACAGGGTATAGCAATCAGCCCCAGCATTTT.

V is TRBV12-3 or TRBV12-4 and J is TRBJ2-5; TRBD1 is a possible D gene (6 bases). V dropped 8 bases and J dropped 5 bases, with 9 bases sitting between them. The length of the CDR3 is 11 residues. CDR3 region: CASGQGETQYF. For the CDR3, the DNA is TGTGCCAGCGGGCAGGGGGAGACCCAGTACTTC.